The present T cell receptor (beta chain) was sequenced within a study of type 1 regulatory T cells. Study at large: T-allo10 is a Tr1-enriched, alloantigen-specific CD4 T cell product made in vitro.

Trimming shortened V by 2 bases and J by 11 bases, and 16 bases separated the two germline ends. This CDR3 has 13 amino acids. The V gene's germline CDR1 is SGHRS and CDR2 YFSETQ. At least ten counts were recorded for this clonotype. From the reads, TCRdb called clonotypes with MiXCR, one entry per CDR3 protein. The table records approximately 20,000 distinct CDR3 sequences, roughly 10% of them present only once. The V call is TRBV5-1, the J call TRBJ1-1; D possibly corresponds to TRBD1 (5 bases). The source material was CD4+ T cells, either the whole sample or a sorted fraction (not recorded which). The TCR originated in a human donor in good health. The CDR3 DNA follows: TGCGCCAGCAGCTTAAGAGGGGAGTCGGAGGCTTTCTTT. This gives the protein CASSLRGESEAFF.